The 21 T cell receptor beta chains reported below all come from one sample, sequenced in a study of cytomegalovirus exposure and HLA in healthy donors. TCRdb keeps only in-frame clones here, not all; method: immunoSEQ multiplex PCR. The sample has over 150,000 clones; approximately 96% are singletons. The sequenced material came from PBMCs. These receptors came from a woman between 18 and 29 years old in good health and CMV-seronegative.

The chain joins TRBV19 to TRBJ1-2; TRBD1 matches 10 bases. V lost 7 bases, J lost 2 bases, and 7 bases stayed unmatched. Looked up from germline, CDR1 is LNHDA and CDR2 is SQIVND (reference sequence). CDR3 size: 15 residues. The DNA for the CDR3 is TGTGCCAGTACAGGGACAGGGGAATCCAACTATGGCTACACCTTC. This codes for CASTGTGESNYGYTF.

V is TRBV25-1 and J is TRBJ1-1; tentative D call: TRBD1 (5 bases). V lost 6 bases and J lost 2, with 19 bases in between. The CDR3 has 16 residues. CDR1 is MGHDK and CDR2 is SYGVNS in the germline V gene. As DNA, the CDR3 is TGTGCCAGCAGGGAGCCCGGGGGACGAACAAACACTGAAGCTTTCTTT. Translating gives CASREPGGRTNTEAFF.

The genes are TRBV19 and TRBJ2-7, with D unresolved. Germline V lookup: CDR1 LNHDA, CDR2 SQIVND (reference sequence). The CDR3 length is 13 residues. The V end lost 6 bases, the J end lost 3 bases, and 12 bases lay between the germline ends. CDR3 in DNA: TGTGCCAGTAGCCCGACTCGAAACTACGAGCAGTACTTC. Encoded protein: CASSPTRNYEQYF.

This sequence joins TRBV7-3 and TRBJ2-1; 9 positions match TRBD2. The CDR3 has 15 amino acids. The germline CDR1 and CDR2 sequences are SGHTA and FQGTGA. J gave up 5 bases and V 5 bases, and 7 bases lay outside the gene matches. CDR3 DNA sequence: TGTGCCAGCAGCCTGTCGACTAGCGGAAACAATGAGCAGTTCTTC. Translating it yields CASSLSTSGNNEQFF.

The chain couples TRBV18 to TRBJ2-2, with 11 positions matching TRBD2. With V trimmed by 0 bases and J by 0 bases, 9 bases remained unmatched. Germline assignment: CDR1 KGHSH and CDR2 LQKENI. The CDR3 is 20 residues long. CDR3 loop: CASSPPLAGGLNANTGELFF. The CDR3 coding sequence is TGTGCCAGCTCACCACCTCTAGCGGGGGGCCTAAACGCGAACACCGGGGAGCTGTTTTTT.

The chain carries TRBV10-2 and TRBJ2-1; 12 bases are shared with TRBD2. V was pared by 2 bases and J by 4 bases, with 3 bases of the junction left unmatched. Germline V gene lookup returns CDR1 WSHSY and CDR2 SAAADI. The CDR3 loop spans 16 amino acids. In DNA form, the CDR3 reads TGCGCCAGCAGTGAGCCTAGCGGGGGGGCTTACAATGAGCAGTTCTTC. Its protein product is CASSEPSGGAYNEQFF.

A remark on this clone: The DNA is left out, because the CDR3 cannot be placed on it with certainty; the CDR3 is given as TCRdb lists it. The CDR3 loop reads CTIWAPGTDEKLFF. The chain carries TRBV1 and TRBJ1-4; the D segment call TRBD1 is taken from the table without a DNA check. TRBV1 is reported as a pseudogene. The CDR3 has 14 residues if both end residues are counted.

The chain recombines TRBV6-5 with TRBJ1-2, with 7 nucleotides matching TRBD1. V dropped 6 bases and J dropped 0; count of bases not matched to a gene: 4. Germline V gene sequence: CDR1 MNHEY, CDR2 SVGAGI. The CDR3 loop spans 14 amino acids. This CDR3 reads CASRRQGTNYGYTF. The CDR3 nucleotides read TGTGCCAGCAGGCGACAGGGCACTAACTATGGCTACACCTTC.

This sequence joins TRBV6-5 and TRBJ2-5; D is possibly TRBD1 (5 bases). The V end lost 2 bases, the J end lost 0 bases, and 7 bases lay between the germline ends. Germline loops: CDR1 MNHEY, CDR2 SVGAGI. The CDR3 is 14 amino acids. The CDR3 bases are TGTGCCAGCAGTTACGGACACAACCAAGAGACCCAGTACTTC. Protein sequence: CASSYGHNQETQYF.

The chain recombines TRBV5-6 with TRBJ1-5; unclear D gene. Trimming stripped 0 bases from V and 6 bases from J, with 10 bases between. Germline CDR1 is SGHDT and CDR2 is YYEEEE. The CDR3 has 14 residues. CDR3 coding DNA: TGTGCCAGCAGCTTGGGAATCGCAGGTCAGCCCCAGCATTTT. It encodes CASSLGIAGQPQHF.

The chain is built from TRBV27 and TRBJ2-7; 13 nucleotides align to TRBD2. Germline assignment: CDR1 MNHEY and CDR2 SMNVEV (reference sequence). Germline trimming cut 2 bases from V and 6 bases from J; bases unmatched to any gene: 4. This CDR3 is 15 amino acids long. The CDR3: CASSLRGLAGSEQYF. The CDR3 region has the DNA TGTGCCAGCAGTTTACGGGGACTAGCGGGGAGCGAGCAGTACTTC.

The genes are TRBV18 and TRBJ2-4; 8 bases match TRBD1. V lost 4 bases to trimming and J lost 8 bases; unmatched junction nucleotides: 4. This CDR3 contains 13 residues. The germline CDR1 and CDR2 sequences are KGHSH and LQKENI. The CDR3 sequence is CASSLSGGDIQYF. The CDR3 DNA is TGTGCCAGCTCACTCTCAGGGGGCGACATTCAGTACTTC. Full variable domain (outside the CDR3, taken from reference TRBV18 and TRBJ2-4): NAGVMQNPRHLVRRRGQEARLRCSPMKGHSHVYWYRQLPEEGLKFMVYLQKENIIDESGMPKERFSAEFPKEGPSILRIQQVVRGDSAAYFCASSLSGGDIQYFGAGTRLSVL.

This chain links TRBV4-2 with TRBJ2-3; 7 bases agree with TRBD1. V gave up 4 bases and J gave up 0 bases; unmatched junction bases: 16. CDR1 is LGHNA and CDR2 is YNFKEQ in the germline V gene. The CDR3 is 19 residues long. The CDR3 region has the DNA TGTGCCAGCAGCCGAGCCGGGACAGTACCATTCTCTAGCACAGATACGCAGTATTTT. This encodes CASSRAGTVPFSSTDTQYF.

V usage is TRBV19 and J usage is TRBJ2-5, with TRBD2 as a possible D gene (5 bases). This CDR3 spans 14 amino acids. Per germline, CDR1 LNHDA and CDR2 SQIVND (reference sequence). V dropped 6 bases and J dropped 5 bases, with 16 bases sitting between them. The CDR3 here is CASSPTLAFETQYF. CDR3 in DNA: TGTGCCAGTAGCCCCACCCTAGCTTTCGAGACCCAGTACTTC.

The gene calls are TRBV27 and TRBJ2-2; 9 nucleotides agree with TRBD1. CDR1 is MNHEY and CDR2 is SMNVEV in the germline V gene (reference sequence). The CDR3 covers 20 residues. With 6 bases clipped from V and 0 bases from J, the junction kept 17 bases outside the gene matches. Here the CDR3 reads CASRLQTGQGRSSNTGELFF. CDR3 DNA: TGTGCCAGCAGACTTCAGACGGGACAGGGTCGCTCTTCGAACACCGGGGAGCTGTTTTTT.

The CDR3 reads CASSRWEGGVAEAFF. In nucleotides, the CDR3 is TGTGCCAGCAGCCGTTGGGAGGGAGGGGTAGCTGAAGCTTTCTTT. The chain combines TRBV14 with TRBJ1-1; D may be TRBD1 (5 bases). V lost 4 bases and J lost 6, with 18 bases in between. Germline V gene lookup returns CDR1 SGHDN and CDR2 FVKESK. This CDR3 has 15 residues.

This chain connects TRBV19 to TRBJ1-6, with D perhaps matching TRBD1 (6 bases). This CDR3 has 14 residues. Germline CDR1 and CDR2: LNHDA and SQIVND (reference sequence). Deletions cut 3 bases from V and 8 bases from J, with 11 bases between. CDR3 sequence reads: CASSMRGPYSPLHF. In nucleotides, the CDR3 is TGTGCCAGTAGTATGCGGGGGCCGTATTCACCCCTCCACTTT.

The chain recombines TRBV11-2 with TRBJ2-3; D is perhaps TRBD2 (5 bases). The V end lost 5 bases, the J end lost 7 bases, and 7 bases lay between the germline ends. This CDR3 has 11 amino acids. The germline V gene encodes CDR1 SGHAT and CDR2 FQNNGV. The CDR3 spells CASSPGNTQYF. The CDR3 DNA follows: TGTGCCAGCAGCCCCGGGAATACGCAGTATTTT.

V is TRBV6-1 and J is TRBJ2-2, with a possible D match to TRBD2 (5 bases). Per germline, CDR1 MNHNS and CDR2 SASEGT. The CDR3 spans 14 residues. V shed 6 bases and J shed 5 bases, with 13 bases lying between them. Here the CDR3 DNA reads TGTGCCAGCAGGTGGGAGACCGGGACCGGGGAGCTGTTTTTT. This sequence encodes CASRWETGTGELFF.

This chain connects TRBV5-8 to TRBJ1-5; TRBD1 matches 10 bases. CDR3 length: 15 amino acids. CDR1 and CDR2 (germline): SGHTS, YDEGEE. V was pared by 2 bases and J by 6 bases, with 5 bases of the junction left unmatched. Written as DNA, the CDR3 is TGTGCCAGCAGCTTAGGACAGGGGGACCGTCAGCCCCAGCATTTT. It yields the protein CASSLGQGDRQPQHF.

The table lists this clone with a count of one. The V and J genes are TRBV2 and TRBJ2-5; D is uncertain. Deletions cut 5 bases from V and 1 base from J, with 5 bases between. Germline V gene sequence: CDR1 SNHLY, CDR2 FYNNEI. The CDR3 spans 12 residues. This CDR3 is CASSYSQETQYF. The CDR3 nucleotides are TGTGCCAGCAGTTACTCCCAAGAGACCCAGTACTTC.